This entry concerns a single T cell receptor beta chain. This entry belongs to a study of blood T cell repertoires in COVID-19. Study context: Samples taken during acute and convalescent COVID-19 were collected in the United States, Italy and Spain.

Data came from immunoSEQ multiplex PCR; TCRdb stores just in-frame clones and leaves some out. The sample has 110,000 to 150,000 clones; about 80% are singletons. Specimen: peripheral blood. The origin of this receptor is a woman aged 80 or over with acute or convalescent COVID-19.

The CDR3 reads CASSYQGWIEAFF. The CDR3 bases are TGTGCCAGCAGTTATCAGGGGTGGATTGAAGCTTTCTTT. The rearrangement uses TRBV6-6 and TRBJ1-1; TRBD1 is a possible D gene (6 bases). The CDR3 spans 13 residues. Deletions cut 3 bases from V and 7 bases from J, with 12 bases between. Germline V lookup: CDR1 MNHNY, CDR2 SVGAGI (reference sequence).